A single sample is the source of the 11 T cell receptor beta chains below, sequenced in a study of cytomegalovirus exposure and HLA in healthy donors. The PCR made use of 60 Vbeta and 13 Jbeta primers. Sequencing used immunoSEQ multiplex PCR; TCRdb keeps in-frame clones, though not all of them. Among some 77,000 clones listed, 60% to 80% were seen once. The sequenced sample consisted of PBMCs. All receptors come from a woman in her thirties or forties in good health and CMV-seropositive.

The chain is built from TRBV5-1 and TRBJ1-3; 7 nucleotides align to TRBD1. The CDR3 spans 16 residues. CDR1 is SGHRS, CDR2 YFSETQ, per germline. V lost 0 bases, J lost 2 bases, and 5 bases stayed unmatched. The CDR3 loop reads CASSLEFDRAGNTIYF. The CDR3 DNA reads TGCGCCAGCAGCTTGGAATTTGACAGGGCTGGAAACACCATATATTTT.

The genes are TRBV5-6 and TRBJ2-3; D call uncertain. Germline CDR1 reads SGHDT; CDR2 reads YYEEEE. The CDR3 extends over 13 amino acids. With 0 bases removed from V and 6 bases from J, the gap between germline ends came to 8 bases. CDR3 bases: TGTGCCAGCAGCTTGGGACTCCCGGATACGCAGTATTTT. This translates into CASSLGLPDTQYF. The complete variable domain, with remaining parts taken from reference TRBV5-6 and TRBJ2-3, reads DAGVTQSPTHLIKTRGQQVTLRCSPKSGHDTVSWYQQALGQGPQFIFQYYEEEERQRGNFPDRFSGHQFPNYSSELNVNALLLGDSALYLCASSLGLPDTQYFGPGTRLTVL.

This clone was seen once. J is TRBJ1-2 and V is TRBV10-3; D remains ambiguous. V lost 3 bases to trimming and J lost 8 bases, with 22 bases between them. Germline CDR1 is ENHRY and CDR2 is SYGVKD. The CDR3 runs 16 residues. The CDR3 loop reads CAISDHSWSGKLGYTF. In nucleotides, the CDR3 is TGTGCCATCAGTGATCATTCGTGGTCGGGAAAACTAGGCTACACCTTC.

The CDR3 coding sequence is TGCGCCAGCAGCTCCGACGGGGGGGAGACCCAGTACTTC. This gives the protein CASSSDGGETQYF. The gene calls are TRBV5-1 and TRBJ2-5; 7 bases line up with TRBD2. Germline V lookup: CDR1 SGHRS, CDR2 YFSETQ. With V trimmed by 3 bases and J by 5 bases, 4 bases remained unmatched. CDR3 size: 13 residues. Filled out from reference TRBV5-1 and TRBJ2-5, the complete variable domain reads KAGVTQTPRYLIKTRGQQVTLSCSPISGHRSVSWYQQTPGQGLQFLFEYFSETQRNKGNFPGRFSGRQFSNSRSEMNVSTLELGDSALYLCASSSDGGETQYFGPGTRLLVL.

The rearrangement links TRBV5-1 to TRBJ2-7; D is undetermined. The CDR3 loop spans 12 amino acids. Looked up from germline, CDR1 is SGHRS and CDR2 is YFSETQ. V was trimmed by 3 bases and J by 3 bases, leaving 7 bases between them. CDR3 sequence: CASSYDFYEQYF. The CDR3 DNA reads as TGCGCCAGCAGCTATGACTTCTACGAGCAGTACTTC.

The chain has TRBV10-3 and TRBJ1-1, with 8 nucleotides matching TRBD1. Trimming cost V 4 bases and J 6 bases; bases outside gene matches: 4. The CDR3 spans 13 residues. CDR1 ENHRY and CDR2 SYGVKD come from the germline V gene. CDR3 sequence: CAISGGQAPEAFF. DNA of the CDR3: TGTGCCATCAGTGGGGGACAGGCCCCTGAAGCTTTCTTT.

CDR3 DNA: TGTGCCAGCAGTGGTACAGCTAGCGGGGGGGACCGGCAGTATTTT. Its translation is CASSGTASGGDRQYF. The gene calls are TRBV6-1 and TRBJ2-3, with 12 bases lining up with TRBD2. The V gene end was trimmed by 4 bases and the J gene end by 11 bases; junction bases not matched to a gene: 10. Per the germline V gene, CDR1 is MNHNS and CDR2 is SASEGT. The CDR3 is 15 amino acids.

In regard to this clone: The CDR3 end shows no conserved phenylalanine or tryptophan, and so a read error is likely. This chain joins TRBV7-2 and TRBJ1-2; D not resolved. This CDR3 has 13 residues. The germline V gene encodes CDR1 SGHTA and CDR2 FQGNSA. Trimming cost V 3 bases and J 4 bases, with 9 bases left between them. The CDR3 spells CASSLGVSYGYTL. The DNA of the CDR3 is TGTGCCAGCAGCTTGGGCGTTTCCTATGGCTACACCCTC.

This clone appeared a few times. This chain uses TRBV4-2 with TRBJ2-7, with 13 nucleotides matching TRBD2. The CDR3 runs to 16 residues. Losses at the gene ends were 3 bases for V and 3 bases for J; bases not matched to a gene: 5. Germline V gene data show CDR1 as LGHNA and CDR2 as YNFKEQ. CDR3 in DNA: TGTGCCAGCAGCCAGGGGGGACTAGCGGGGAACTACGAGCAGTACTTC. Protein: CASSQGGLAGNYEQYF.

This clone was observed a single time. V is TRBV6-6 and J is TRBJ2-7, with TRBD1 matching 7 bases. The trim removed 3 bases at V and 4 bases at J, leaving 6 bases unmatched. CDR3 length equals 14 residues. Germline V gene sequence: CDR1 MNHNY, CDR2 SVGAGI (reference sequence). The CDR3 spells CASSYNRGSYEQYF. The CDR3 nucleotides are TGTGCCAGCAGTTATAACAGGGGCAGTTACGAGCAGTACTTC.

The chain is built from TRBV5-1 and TRBJ2-5, with a possible D match to TRBD1 (5 bases). The J call could be wrong; TRBJ2-7 is a better fit for the DNA end. Germline-derived CDR1 and CDR2 are SGHRS and YFSETQ. This CDR3 has 15 amino acids. The CDR3, as DNA: TGCGCCAGCAGCTTGGCCGACAGTCCCTCCTACGAGCAGTACTTC. Its translation: CASSLADSPSYEQYF.